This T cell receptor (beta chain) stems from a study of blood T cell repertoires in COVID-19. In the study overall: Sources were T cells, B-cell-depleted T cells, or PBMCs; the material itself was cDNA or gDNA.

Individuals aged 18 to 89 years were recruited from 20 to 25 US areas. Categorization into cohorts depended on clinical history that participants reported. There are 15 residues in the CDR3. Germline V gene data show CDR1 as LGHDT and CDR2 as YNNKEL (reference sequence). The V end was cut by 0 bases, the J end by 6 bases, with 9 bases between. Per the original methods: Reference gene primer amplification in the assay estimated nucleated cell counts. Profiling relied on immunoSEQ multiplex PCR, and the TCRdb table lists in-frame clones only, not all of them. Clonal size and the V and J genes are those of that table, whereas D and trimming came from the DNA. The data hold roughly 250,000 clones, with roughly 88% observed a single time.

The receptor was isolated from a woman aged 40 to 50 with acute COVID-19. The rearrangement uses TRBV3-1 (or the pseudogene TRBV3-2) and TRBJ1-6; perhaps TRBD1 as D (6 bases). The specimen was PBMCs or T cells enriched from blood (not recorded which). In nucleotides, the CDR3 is TGTGCCAGCAGCCAAGATCGCAGGGGTAATTCACCCCTCCACTTT. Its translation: CASSQDRRGNSPLHF.